This T cell receptor beta chain was recorded in a study of blood T cell repertoires in COVID-19. Study at large: PBMCs, B-cell-depleted T cells, or T cells were the source of the cDNA or gDNA that made up the material.

Original methodology: Amplification from reference gene primers served as the basis for estimated nucleated cell counts. Sequencing was performed with immunoSEQ multiplex PCR; in TCRdb, only in-frame clones are kept and a portion is missing. The V and J calls and clone size come from that table; D and trimming were worked out from the DNA. This table holds approximately 110,000 clones, 70% to 90% found once. Sequencing was done on a sample of peripheral blood. This sequence was found in a woman aged 60-70 years with acute or convalescent COVID-19.

The CDR3 loop reads CASNFSPRGGNTIYF. CDR3 DNA sequence: TGTGCCAGCAACTTTTCCCCACGGGGTGGAAACACCATATATTTT. This sequence joins TRBV11-2 and TRBJ1-3, with unresolved D. The CDR3 is 15 residues long. The V gene lost 7 bases and the J gene lost 3 bases, with 16 bases spanning the gap. The germline V gene has CDR1 SGHAT and CDR2 FQNNGV.